A single sample is the source of the 5 T cell receptor beta chains below, sequenced in a study of vaccination and CD4 T cells after COVID-19. The Oncomine TCR Beta short-read assay sequenced DNA from cultured CD4+ T cells. TCRdb re-derived calls from the PCR reads in MiXCR, one entry per CDR3 protein. The sample comprises tens of thousands of distinct CDR3 sequences, around 62% of which are singletons, and approximately 8% rests with the top ten. Their antigen targets remain unknown. As to treatment: roughly 10-day PBMC culture with coronavirus spike peptide pools or control peptides (ViraFEST assay). The sample comprised CD4+ T cells from blood, cultured in vitro. The source is a human donor who had recovered from COVID-19.

This chain links TRBV6-2 or TRBV6-3 with TRBJ2-7, with D possibly being TRBD1 (5 bases). In germline, CDR1 is MNHEY, CDR2 SVGEGT. The ends were cut back, 2 bases at V and 2 bases at J, with 19 bases in the middle. The CDR3 extends over 17 amino acids. CDR3 sequence (DNA): TGTGCCAGCAGTTACAGAGATACAGGAGATTTAACCTACGAGCAGTACTTC. This translates into CASSYRDTGDLTYEQYF.

The gene calls are TRBV10-3 and TRBJ1-5, with 7 bases fitting TRBD1. In germline, CDR1 is ENHRY, CDR2 SYGVKD. Trimming cost V 0 bases and J 6 bases; bases outside gene matches: 5. The CDR3 has 15 residues. CDR3 in amino acids: CAISESSAGGQPQHF. CDR3 DNA: TGTGCCATCAGTGAGTCCTCGGCAGGGGGTCAGCCCCAGCATTTT.

This chain links TRBV20-1 with TRBJ1-6; D perhaps matches TRBD1 (6 bases). V was clipped by 1 base and J by 7 bases, with 11 bases between them. Per the germline V gene, CDR1 is DFQATT and CDR2 is SNEGSKA (reference sequence). The CDR3 covers 14 residues. CDR3 in amino acids: CSARVAGTNSPLHF. As DNA, the CDR3 is TGCAGTGCTAGAGTCGCAGGGACAAATTCACCCCTCCACTTT.

The chain recombines TRBV20-1 with TRBJ2-7; 7 nucleotides line up with TRBD1. V lost 6 bases, J lost 3 bases, and 11 bases stayed unmatched. The V gene's germline CDR1 is DFQATT and CDR2 SNEGSKA (reference sequence). The CDR3 length is 14 residues. DNA of the CDR3: TGCAGTGCCAGGTCCGGGACAGAAAGCTACGAGCAGTACTTC. Its translation is CSARSGTESYEQYF.

The chain links TRBV19 to TRBJ1-3; D unresolved. CDR3 length: 15 residues. With 0 bases removed from V and 8 bases from J, the gap between germline ends came to 14 bases. Germline CDR1 reads LNHDA; CDR2 reads SQIVND (reference sequence). The CDR3 spells CASSIDRAARYTIYF. DNA for the CDR3: TGTGCCAGTAGTATAGATCGGGCAGCCCGCTACACCATATATTTT.